This T cell receptor beta chain was captured in a study of human T cells and chemical hapten exposure. The overall study: For sensitization, 2% DPC was applied to a 2 cm by 2 cm patch of upper inner arm skin.

From the RACE reads, TCRdb called clonotypes with MiXCR, one entry per CDR3 protein. Here the sample spans 65,000 to 85,000 distinct CDR3 sequences, about a tenth being singletons. Time point defined: patch test 1, 2 weeks after DPC sensitization. Documented treatment: therapeutic diphenylcyclopropenone sensitization with weekly scalp DPC. Trimming left V 7 bases short and J 1 base short, with 7 bases between. Looked up from germline, CDR1 is SNHLY and CDR2 is FYNNEI. The CDR3 totals 12 residues. Specimen: whole blood, collected in connection with sensitization to the hapten diphenylcyclopropenone (DPC). The V and J genes are TRBV2 and TRBJ2-5; D remains ambiguous. The origin of this receptor is a woman between 50 and 59 years old with alopecia areata. Some clones in this sample may be carry-over from other donors' samples. CDR3 nucleotides: TGTGCCAGCATGCCCGGCCAAGAGACCCAGTACTTC. Translated: CASMPGQETQYF. Based on the CDR3 plus reference TRBV2 and TRBJ2-5, the full variable domain is EPEVTQTPSHQVTQMGQEVILRCVPISNHLYFYWYRQILGQKVEFLVSFYNNEISEKSEIFDDQFSVERPDGSNFTLKIRSTKLEDSAMYFCASMPGQETQYFGPGTRLLVL.